The present TCR beta chain was sequenced within a study of blood T cell repertoires in COVID-19. Trimming removed 8 bases at V and 1 base at J, with 18 bases between. This CDR3 spans 16 amino acids. CDR1 KGHDR and CDR2 SFDVKD come from the germline V gene. Generated by immunoSEQ multiplex PCR, the TCRdb table keeps only in-frame clones and is missing some. Here the sample spans roughly 500,000 clones, approximately 87% being singletons. The clonotype was recovered from a woman aged 35 to 49 who had recovered from COVID-19. The V call is TRBV24-1, the J call TRBJ2-3; D remains ambiguous. Sequencing was performed on PBMCs or T cells enriched from blood (not recorded which). The CDR3 reads CATTLYSFIGTDTQYF. In DNA form, the CDR3 reads TGTGCCACCACCCTTTATAGTTTCATCGGCACAGATACGCAGTATTTT.